The rows below give T cell receptor beta chains drawn from one sample of a study of blood T cell repertoires in COVID-19. Some clones are missing from TCRdb's copy, which holds only in-frame ones; the method was immunoSEQ multiplex PCR. The repertoire has about 220,000 clones, around 83% of them found once; the top ten carry about 2.3%. The sample consisted of peripheral blood. The source is a man in his forties who had recovered from COVID-19. Each CDR3 is given with its conserved first and last residue. A D gene is named only where the DNA matches it firmly. Clone size, where shown, is once, few, many, or a class for clones that have expanded.

J,D,size,V,CDR3,DNA
TRBJ2-1,NA,NA,TRBV28,CASSSPSLVPNEQFF,TGTGCCAGCAGTTCCCCCTCTCTAGTCCCTAATGAGCAGTTCTTC
TRBJ1-1,NA,few,TRBV6-5,CASSRGGRVTEAFF,TGTGCCAGCAGCCGGGGGGGGCGGGTCACTGAAGCTTTCTTT
TRBJ1-4,NA,NA,TRBV9,CASSVANRANEKLFF,TGTGCCAGCAGCGTAGCAAACAGGGCTAATGAAAAACTGTTTTTT
TRBJ2-2,NA,once,TRBV5-1,CASSLPRGDTGELFF,TGCGCCAGCAGCTTGCCGCGGGGAGACACCGGGGAGCTGTTTTTT
TRBJ1-2,NA,NA,TRBV7-2,CASSLDNVGYTF,TGTGCCAGCAGCTTAGACAATGTAGGCTACACCTTC
TRBJ2-3,TRBD2,NA,TRBV4-1,CASSQGRLAGGRGDTQYF,TGCGCCAGCAGCCAAGGGAGACTAGCGGGAGGCCGGGGAGATACGCAGTATTTT
TRBJ1-2,TRBD1,NA,TRBV19,CASSIGTGDRGGYTF,TGTGCCAGTAGTATCGGGACAGGGGATCGGGGTGGCTACACCTTC
TRBJ1-1,NA,NA,TRBV5-4,CASSLGGRGMNTEAFF,TGTGCCAGCAGCTTGGGGGGCAGGGGTATGAACACTGAAGCTTTCTTT
TRBJ1-2,NA,NA,TRBV10-3,CAISESVQGNGYTF,TGTGCCATCAGTGAGTCGGTTCAGGGCAATGGCTACACCTTC
TRBJ2-7,NA,few,TRBV6-2/TRBV6-3,CASSDRQMYEQYF,TGTGCCAGCAGTGACAGACAGATGTACGAGCAGTACTTC
TRBJ2-7,TRBD2,NA,TRBV2,CASSLAGASSYEQYF,TGTGCCAGCAGTCTAGCGGGAGCCTCCTCCTACGAGCAGTACTTC
TRBJ2-5,TRBD1,NA,TRBV3-1/TRBV3-2,CASSRTTGGEGETQYF,TGTGCCAGCAGCCGAACTACAGGGGGCGAGGGGGAGACCCAGTACTTC
TRBJ2-7,NA,NA,TRBV13,CASSLEGTSTYEQYF,TGTGCCAGCAGCTTAGAGGGGACAAGCACCTACGAGCAGTACTTC
TRBJ2-2,TRBD1,NA,TRBV4-1,CASSPGGNTGELFF,TGCGCCAGTTCTCCAGGGGGCAACACCGGGGAGCTGTTTTTT
TRBJ2-1,TRBD2,NA,TRBV23-1,CASRLLAAHNEQFF,TGCGCCAGCAGGCTCCTAGCGGCCCACAATGAGCAGTTCTTC
TRBJ1-2,NA,few,TRBV7-9,CASSPTRGYTF,TGTGCCAGCAGCCCGACGAGGGGCTACACCTTC
TRBJ1-2,TRBD1,NA,TRBV7-9,CASSLGDRLSGGYTF,TGTGCCAGCAGCTTAGGGGACAGGCTGAGTGGAGGCTACACCTTC
TRBJ1-2,NA,once,TRBV9,CASSPARSNYGYTF,TGTGCCAGCAGCCCAGCAAGGAGTAACTATGGCTACACCTTC
TRBJ1-3,TRBD1,NA,TRBV5-1,CASSAYGTDSGNTIYF,TGCGCCAGCAGCGCATACGGGACAGACTCTGGAAACACCATATATTTT
TRBJ2-7,NA,few,TRBV2,CASSSRTAADYEQYF,TGTGCCAGCAGTTCCCGGACAGCCGCGGACTACGAGCAGTACTTC
TRBJ1-2,NA,NA,TRBV10-3,CAITGGEGYTF,TGTGCCATCACAGGAGGAGAAGGCTACACCTTC
TRBJ1-1,TRBD1,NA,TRBV29-1,CSAGRGLNTEAFF,TGCAGCGCCGGTAGGGGGCTGAACACTGAAGCTTTCTTT
TRBJ1-2,NA,NA,TRBV19,CASSLTRNYGYTF,TGTGCCAGTAGTCTGACACGAAACTATGGCTACACCTTC
TRBJ2-1,TRBD2,NA,TRBV7-9,CASSLAALAEYNEQFF,TGTGCCAGCAGCTTAGCTGCCCTAGCGGAATACAATGAGCAGTTCTTC
TRBJ2-7,NA,few,TRBV9,CASSVSAGGSYEQYF,TGTGCCAGCAGCGTAAGTGCGGGCGGCTCCTACGAGCAGTACTTC
TRBJ2-1,TRBD2,once,TRBV5-1,CASSLISGGSYNEQFF,TGCGCCAGCAGCTTAATCAGCGGGGGATCCTACAATGAGCAGTTCTTC
TRBJ2-5,NA,NA,TRBV6-5,CASSYSGERETQYF,TGTGCCAGCAGTTACTCAGGAGAGAGAGAGACCCAGTACTTC
TRBJ2-3,TRBD1,NA,TRBV5-1,CASSTTPLTGGVHLTDTQYF,TGCGCCAGCAGCACAACGCCTCTTACAGGGGGCGTTCATCTCACAGATACGCAGTATTTT
TRBJ2-7,NA,NA,TRBV11-2,CASSLTDRGANGEQYF,TGTGCCAGCAGCTTAACCGACCGGGGGGCGAATGGAGAGCAGTACTTC
TRBJ2-7,TRBD1,NA,TRBV15,CATSRATGREVLYEQYF,TGTGCCACCAGCAGAGCGACAGGGAGAGAGGTACTTTACGAGCAGTACTTC
TRBJ2-5,NA,NA,TRBV19,CASSISPNRGGRETQYF,TGTGCCAGTAGTATATCCCCTAACAGGGGAGGTAGGGAGACCCAGTACTTC
TRBJ1-1,TRBD1,NA,TRBV4-1,CASSREQGSVAEAFF,TGCGCCAGCAGCCGAGAACAGGGGAGTGTGGCTGAAGCTTTCTTT
TRBJ2-7,TRBD2,NA,TRBV13,CASSPRATGLAERNEQYF,TGTGCCAGCAGCCCCCGGGCGACGGGACTAGCGGAGCGGAACGAGCAGTACTTC
TRBJ2-7,TRBD1,NA,TRBV6-6,CASSYTPTGGAEQYF,TGTGCCAGCAGTTATACCCCAACAGGGGGCGCCGAGCAGTACTTC
TRBJ1-2,TRBD1,NA,TRBV14,CASSQASTGGAGYTF,TGTGCCAGCAGCCAAGCTAGCACAGGGGGCGCGGGCTACACCTTC
TRBJ2-1,NA,NA,TRBV24-1,CATSRRGDEQFF,TGTGCCACCAGTCGGCGGGGAGATGAGCAGTTCTTC
TRBJ2-2,NA,NA,TRBV7-6,CASTWSTRGAGELFF,TGTGCCAGCACCTGGTCGACCAGAGGCGCCGGGGAGCTGTTTTTT
TRBJ1-6,NA,NA,TRBV2,CASTPSRVLHF,TGTGCCAGCACCCCCTCGAGGGTCCTCCACTTT
TRBJ1-2,NA,few,TRBV12-3/TRBV12-4,CASSLSPSYGYTF,TGTGCCAGCAGTTTATCCCCCAGCTATGGCTACACCTTC